This entry lists 26 T cell receptor beta chains sequenced from one sample in a study of blood T cell repertoires in COVID-19. Clones were read by immunoSEQ multiplex PCR, and TCRdb kept only the in-frame ones, dropping some. The data show under 250,000 clones, with roughly 88% seen just once and roughly 6.2% held by the top ten. Sample: peripheral blood. The source is a woman older than 75 with COVID-19, enrolled during active disease.

The chain recombines TRBV18 with TRBJ1-6; D gene ambiguous. CDR1 KGHSH and CDR2 LQKENI come from the germline V gene. The CDR3 covers 13 residues. V was cut by 3 bases and J by 9 bases, with 9 bases left in between. Written as DNA, the CDR3 is TGTGCCAGCTCACCCGGAGGTGGTTCACCCCTCCACTTT. Its protein is CASSPGGGSPLHF.

The gene calls are TRBV7-2 and TRBJ2-5; TRBD2 agrees at 11 bases. This CDR3 is built from 15 residues. The germline gives CDR1 SGHTA, CDR2 FQGNSA. The V segment lost 4 bases and the J segment 4 bases; nucleotides outside the gene matches: 5. DNA of the CDR3: TGTGCCAGCAGCTCTTTTAGCGGGGGGGGAGAGACCCAGTACTTC. Protein: CASSSFSGGGETQYF.

The chain joins TRBV7-3 to TRBJ2-7, with 7 nucleotides matching TRBD1. From germline, CDR1 is SGHTA and CDR2 FQGTGA. V lost 5 bases, J lost 5 bases, and 6 bases stayed unmatched. The CDR3 is 13 amino acids. In DNA, the CDR3 is TGTGCCAGCAGCACAAGACAGGGCCACGAGCAGTACTTC. Translation: CASSTRQGHEQYF. Full variable domain (rest looked up from reference TRBV7-3 and TRBJ2-7): GAGVSQTPSNKVTEKGKYVELRCDPISGHTALYWYRQSLGQGPEFLIYFQGTGAADDSGLPNDRFFAVRPEGSVSTLKIQRTERGDSAVYLCASSTRQGHEQYFGPGTRLTVT.

This sequence joins TRBV10-3 and TRBJ2-1; D is possibly TRBD2 (7 bases). CDR3 length: 16 amino acids. Germline loops: CDR1 ENHRY, CDR2 SYGVKD. Trimming took off 6 bases at V and 3 bases at J, with 18 bases between the two ends. The CDR3 nucleotides are TGTGCCATCAGCCCAAAGGGGGGGGGCGACTACAATGAGCAGTTCTTC. It is translated as CAISPKGGGDYNEQFF.

The J gene is TRBJ1-1, the V gene TRBV10-3; 7 nucleotides line up with TRBD1. V dropped 5 bases and J dropped 0; count of bases not matched to a gene: 9. CDR3 length: 16 amino acids. Germline CDR1 is ENHRY and CDR2 is SYGVKD. CDR3 residues: CAISLAGGGMNTEAFF. The CDR3 nucleotides read TGTGCCATCAGTCTGGCAGGGGGAGGTATGAACACTGAAGCTTTCTTT.

This rearrangement joins TRBV15 to TRBJ2-1, with 12 bases fitting TRBD2. Germline V lookup: CDR1 LNHNV, CDR2 YYDKDF (reference sequence). The CDR3 extends over 17 amino acids. V was pared by 3 bases and J by 7 bases, with 10 bases of the junction left unmatched. The CDR3 protein is CATSSTSGGPGLNEQFF. DNA of the CDR3: TGTGCCACCAGCAGTACTAGCGGGGGGCCGGGATTGAATGAGCAGTTCTTC.

This chain uses TRBV10-3 with TRBJ1-2, with 9 bases matching TRBD1. V lost 3 bases, J lost 8 bases, and 10 bases stayed unmatched. This CDR3 region has 15 residues. Germline values: CDR1 ENHRY, CDR2 SYGVKD. CDR3 protein: CAISESQGATGGYTF. The CDR3 region has the DNA TGTGCCATCAGTGAATCACAGGGGGCAACGGGAGGCTACACCTTC.

Only a few counts were recorded for this clone. V is TRBV3-1 (or the pseudogene TRBV3-2) and J is TRBJ1-1; TRBD1 is a possible D gene (6 bases). The CDR3 loop spans 14 amino acids. The V gene lost 3 bases and the J gene lost 10 bases, with 18 bases spanning the gap. In germline, CDR1 is LGHDT, CDR2 YNNKEL (reference sequence). The CDR3: CASSQIIGGERAFF. CDR3 in DNA: TGTGCCAGCAGCCAGATCATAGGGGGGGAGCGAGCTTTCTTT.

The rearrangement uses TRBV28 and TRBJ1-6; D might be TRBD1 (6 bases). Germline-derived CDR1 and CDR2 are MDHEN and SYDVKM. Trimming left V 7 bases short and J 8 bases short, with 15 bases between. CDR3 length: 14 residues. The CDR3 DNA is TGTGCCAGCAACGTGGGGGGGGCTTATTCACCCCTCCACTTT. Amino acids: CASNVGGAYSPLHF.

The V call is TRBV19, the J call TRBJ1-5; D is possibly TRBD1 (5 bases). This CDR3 contains 13 residues. Deletions cut 9 bases from V and 1 base from J, with 10 bases between. Germline V gives CDR1 LNHDA, CDR2 SQIVND (reference sequence). DNA for the CDR3: TGTGCCAGCTCCAGGGCCAGCAATCAGCCCCAGCATTTT. Translation gives CASSRASNQPQHF.

This chain links TRBV6-6 with TRBJ1-2, with 8 bases identical to TRBD1. The CDR3 consists of 13 residues. Germline lookup yields CDR1 MNHNY and CDR2 SVGAGI (reference sequence). V lost 6 bases and J lost 8; bases outside the gene matches: 8. DNA for the CDR3: TGTGCCAGCAGATTAGGACAGGGCGGAGGCTACACCTTC. Amino acid sequence: CASRLGQGGGYTF.

This chain uses TRBV18 with TRBJ2-3, with TRBD2 identical over 11 bases. Germline CDR1 and CDR2: KGHSH and LQKENI. This CDR3 is 16 amino acids long. Trimming at V came to 0 bases and at J to 5 bases, leaving 4 bases not matched to a gene. CDR3 amino acids: CASSPPSGGAQDTQYF. In nucleotides, the CDR3 is TGTGCCAGCTCACCACCTAGCGGGGGGGCCCAAGATACGCAGTATTTT. Filled out from reference TRBV18 and TRBJ2-3, the complete variable domain reads NAGVMQNPRHLVRRRGQEARLRCSPMKGHSHVYWYRQLPEEGLKFMVYLQKENIIDESGMPKERFSAEFPKEGPSILRIQQVVRGDSAAYFCASSPPSGGAQDTQYFGPGTRLTVL.

The chain combines TRBV28 with TRBJ1-6, with 7 nucleotides matching TRBD1. Germline CDR1 and CDR2: MDHEN and SYDVKM. V shed 7 bases, J shed 5 bases, and the junction held 11 bases outside the gene matches. CDR3 length equals 16 residues. The CDR3 nucleotides read TGTGCCAGCACGATAGGCGGGACAGCCGATAATTCACCCCTCCACTTT. Translated, it gives CASTIGGTADNSPLHF.

The chain couples TRBV19 to TRBJ2-1; TRBD2 matches at 12 bases. CDR1 and CDR2 (germline): LNHDA, SQIVND (reference sequence). J gave up 4 bases and V 1 base, and 5 bases lay outside the gene matches. CDR3 length equals 17 residues. As DNA, the CDR3 is TGTGCCAGTAGTATAGGGGCTAGCGGGGGGGCTTACAATGAGCAGTTCTTC. It yields the protein CASSIGASGGAYNEQFF.

This rearrangement joins TRBV27 to TRBJ1-1, with 7 bases lining up with TRBD1. The germline V gene has CDR1 MNHEY and CDR2 SMNVEV (reference sequence). The J segment lost 3 bases and the V segment lost 3 bases, leaving 7 bases of the junction unmatched. The CDR3 spans 15 residues. The CDR3: CASSLRPQGDTEAFF. In DNA form, the CDR3 reads TGTGCCAGCAGTTTGAGGCCCCAGGGGGACACTGAAGCTTTCTTT.

This clone was seen only once. V and J are TRBV7-9 and TRBJ1-6, with D tentatively TRBD1 (6 bases). Germline CDR1 and CDR2: SEHNR and FQNEAQ (reference sequence). The germline V and J ends were trimmed by 3 bases and 10 bases, with 19 bases remaining between them. This CDR3 comprises 16 residues. CDR3 in DNA: TGTGCCAGCAGCTTCCTGGGCAGGGGTCAGGGATCACCCCTCCACTTT. It encodes CASSFLGRGQGSPLHF.

The chain recombines TRBV19 with TRBJ1-5; TRBD1 might be the D (5 bases). Deletions cut 0 bases from V and 6 bases from J, with 21 bases between. The CDR3 loop spans 18 amino acids. Germline CDR1 reads LNHDA; CDR2 reads SQIVND (reference sequence). CDR3 bases: TGTGCCAGTAGTATAGATGGGATCGGGGGGAAGCCGGCTCAGCCCCAGCATTTT. Translation: CASSIDGIGGKPAQPQHF.

This rearrangement joins TRBV6-2 or TRBV6-3 to TRBJ2-7; D is perhaps TRBD2 (5 bases). The CDR3 has 12 residues. The germline CDR1 and CDR2 sequences are MNHEY and SVGEGT. V was clipped by 6 bases and J by 6 bases, with 12 bases between them. CDR3 nucleotide sequence: TGTGCCAGCAGCCGCGGACTGGGCGAGCAGTACGTC. Translated: CASSRGLGEQYV.

The rearrangement joins TRBV4-3 to TRBJ1-2; 9 bases line up with TRBD1. The length of the CDR3 is 16 residues. Trimming cost V 0 bases and J 3 bases; bases outside gene matches: 5. Per the germline V gene, CDR1 is LGHNA and CDR2 is YSLEER. The CDR3 bases are TGCGCCAGCAGCCAAGATCAGACAGGGGGTTACTATGGCTACACCTTC. Amino acids: CASSQDQTGGYYGYTF.

The chain carries TRBV27 and TRBJ1-2, with TRBD1 identical over 8 bases. Germline V lookup: CDR1 MNHEY, CDR2 SMNVEV (reference sequence). There are 14 residues in the CDR3. The J segment lost 7 bases and the V segment lost 3 bases, leaving 7 bases of the junction unmatched. The CDR3 DNA reads as TGTGCCAGCAGTTTCCAGGGGGCTAGGGGTGGCTACACCTTC. Encoded protein: CASSFQGARGGYTF.

V is TRBV19 and J is TRBJ1-5; D unresolved. Germline CDR1 is LNHDA and CDR2 is SQIVND (reference sequence). V was pared by 4 bases and J by 3 bases, with 10 bases between. The CDR3 spans 14 residues. The CDR3 bases are TGTGCCAGTAGTAGCGGGGATATCAATCAGCCCCAGCATTTT. Amino acids: CASSSGDINQPQHF.

The rearrangement links TRBV27 to TRBJ2-2, with 9 bases matching TRBD1. V gave up 6 bases and J gave up 6 bases; unmatched junction bases: 11. The CDR3 contains 16 residues. CDR1 and CDR2 from the germline V gene are MNHEY and SMNVEV (reference sequence). DNA of the CDR3: TGTGCCAGCAGCCACAATCCGGGACAGGGAGCCGGGGAGCTGTTTTTT. Its translation: CASSHNPGQGAGELFF.

The V gene is TRBV3-1 (or the pseudogene TRBV3-2), the J gene TRBJ2-4; 7 positions agree with TRBD1. This CDR3 is 15 amino acids long. Germline loops: CDR1 LGHDT, CDR2 YNNKEL (reference sequence). Trimming cost V 1 base and J 6 bases; bases outside gene matches: 6. Here the CDR3 reads CASSQGQGAANIQYF. DNA for the CDR3: TGTGCCAGCAGCCAAGGACAGGGTGCGGCAAACATTCAGTACTTC.

The genes are TRBV5-6 and TRBJ2-5, with D unresolved. Germline-derived CDR1 and CDR2 are SGHDT and YYEEEE. CDR3 size: 14 residues. V lost 6 bases and J lost 2, with 14 bases in between. The CDR3, as DNA: TGTGCCAGCACCTTTGCTAATCTACAAGAGACCCAGTACTTC. This translates into CASTFANLQETQYF.

The V call is TRBV18, the J call TRBJ2-3; the match to TRBD2 covers 7 bases. The CDR3 sequence is 15 residues long. Losses at the gene ends were 2 bases for V and 3 bases for J; bases not matched to a gene: 5. The germline V gene has CDR1 KGHSH and CDR2 LQKENI. Written as DNA, the CDR3 is TGTGCCAGCTCACCAGCGGGGAGGGGTACAGATACGCAGTATTTT. Translated, it gives CASSPAGRGTDTQYF. The variable domain in full, with the rest retrieved from reference TRBV18 and TRBJ2-3, is NAGVMQNPRHLVRRRGQEARLRCSPMKGHSHVYWYRQLPEEGLKFMVYLQKENIIDESGMPKERFSAEFPKEGPSILRIQQVVRGDSAAYFCASSPAGRGTDTQYFGPGTRLTVL.

The chain uses TRBV18 and TRBJ2-3; no reliable D call. Germline CDR1 reads KGHSH; CDR2 reads LQKENI. The length of the CDR3 is 13 residues. V dropped 4 bases and J dropped 4 bases, with 9 bases sitting between them. DNA of the CDR3: TGTGCCAGCTCACTGCGCGAGGCAGATACGCAGTATTTT. It translates to CASSLREADTQYF.